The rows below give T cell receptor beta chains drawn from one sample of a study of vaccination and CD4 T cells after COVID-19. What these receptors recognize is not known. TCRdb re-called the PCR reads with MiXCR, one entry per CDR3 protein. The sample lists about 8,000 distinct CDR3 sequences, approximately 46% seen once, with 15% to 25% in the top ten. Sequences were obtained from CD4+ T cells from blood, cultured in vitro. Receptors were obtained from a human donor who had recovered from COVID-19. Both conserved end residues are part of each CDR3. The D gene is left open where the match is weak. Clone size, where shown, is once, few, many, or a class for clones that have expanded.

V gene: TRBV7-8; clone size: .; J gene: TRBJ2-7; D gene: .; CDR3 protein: CASSFSQGGDEQYF; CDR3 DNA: TGTGCCAGCAGCTTCAGCCAAGGGGGGGACGAGCAGTACTTC
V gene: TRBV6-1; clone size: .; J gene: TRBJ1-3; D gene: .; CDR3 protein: CASTPSLPVGGNTIYF; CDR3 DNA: TGTGCCAGCACTCCCTCTTTACCGGTCGGTGGAAACACCATATATTTT
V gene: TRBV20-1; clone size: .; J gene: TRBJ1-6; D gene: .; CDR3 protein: CSARDWSGRGYNSPLHF; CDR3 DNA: TGCAGTGCTAGAGATTGGTCTGGCAGGGGTTATAATTCACCCCTCCACTTT
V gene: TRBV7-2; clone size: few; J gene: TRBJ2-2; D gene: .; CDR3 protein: CASSPRTGELFF; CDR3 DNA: TGTGCCAGCAGCCCAAGAACCGGGGAGCTGTTTTTT
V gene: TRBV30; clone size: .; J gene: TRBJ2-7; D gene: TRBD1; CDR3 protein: CAWSVTGGPYEQYF; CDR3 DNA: TGTGCCTGGAGTGTAACAGGGGGTCCCTACGAGCAGTACTTC
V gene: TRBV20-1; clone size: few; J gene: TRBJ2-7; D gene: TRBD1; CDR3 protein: CSAKPGTGSHEQYF; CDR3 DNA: TGCAGTGCTAAGCCCGGGACAGGGTCCCACGAGCAGTACTTC
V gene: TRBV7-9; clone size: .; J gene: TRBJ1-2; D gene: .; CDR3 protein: CASSGTTYGYTF; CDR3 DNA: TGTGCCAGCAGTGGGACTACTTATGGCTACACCTTC
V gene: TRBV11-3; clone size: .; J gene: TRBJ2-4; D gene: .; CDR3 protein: CASSPGGSLGADIQYF; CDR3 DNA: TGTGCCAGCAGCCCCGGAGGTAGTCTGGGGGCCGACATTCAGTACTTC
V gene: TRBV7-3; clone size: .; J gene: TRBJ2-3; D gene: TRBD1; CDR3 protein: CASSLNRGADTQYF; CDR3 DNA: TGTGCCAGCAGCTTAAACAGGGGGGCAGATACGCAGTATTTT
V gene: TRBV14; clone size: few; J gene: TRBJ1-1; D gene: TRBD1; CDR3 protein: CASSQGTGVMNTEAFF; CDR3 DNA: TGTGCCAGCAGCCAAGGGACAGGAGTTATGAACACTGAAGCTTTCTTT
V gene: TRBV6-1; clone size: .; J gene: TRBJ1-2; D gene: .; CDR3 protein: CASRTVGRYGYTF; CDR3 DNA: TGTGCCAGCAGAACCGTGGGGCGGTATGGCTACACCTTC
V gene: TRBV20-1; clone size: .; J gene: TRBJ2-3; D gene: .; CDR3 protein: CSARESRSDTQYF; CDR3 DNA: TGCAGTGCTAGAGAATCGAGGTCAGATACGCAGTATTTT
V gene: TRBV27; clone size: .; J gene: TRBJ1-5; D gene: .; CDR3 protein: CASSSDGGNQPQHF; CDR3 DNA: TGTGCCAGCAGCTCGGACGGAGGCAATCAGCCCCAGCATTTT
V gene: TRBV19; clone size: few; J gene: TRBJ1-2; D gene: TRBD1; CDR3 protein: CASSITTGAGYTF; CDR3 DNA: TGTGCCAGTAGTATAACAACAGGGGCTGGCTACACCTTC
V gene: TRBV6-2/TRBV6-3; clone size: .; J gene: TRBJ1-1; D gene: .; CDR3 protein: CASSSNWISEAFF; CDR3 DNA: TGTGCCAGCAGTTCGAACTGGATCTCTGAAGCTTTCTTT
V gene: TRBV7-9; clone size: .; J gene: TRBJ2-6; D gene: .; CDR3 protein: CASSLAGAGANVLTF; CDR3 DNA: TGTGCCAGCAGCTTAGCAGGGGCTGGGGCCAACGTCCTGACTTTC
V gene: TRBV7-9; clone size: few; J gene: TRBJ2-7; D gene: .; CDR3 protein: CASSSTGLGQYF; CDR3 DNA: TGTGCCAGCAGCTCCACAGGGTTGGGGCAGTACTTC
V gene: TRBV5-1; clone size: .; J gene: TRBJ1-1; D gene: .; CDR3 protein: CASSLVGDTEAFF; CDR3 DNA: TGCGCCAGCAGCTTGGTAGGGGACACTGAAGCTTTCTTT
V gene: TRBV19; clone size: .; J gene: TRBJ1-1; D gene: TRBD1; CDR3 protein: CASSFRGRITEAFF; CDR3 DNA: TGTGCCAGTAGTTTCAGGGGGCGCATCACTGAAGCTTTCTTT
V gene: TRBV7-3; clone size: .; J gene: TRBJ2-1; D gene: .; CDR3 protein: CASSPTPGPTYNEEFF; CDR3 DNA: TGTGCCAGCAGCCCTACCCCGGGACCAACATACAATGAGGAGTTCTTC
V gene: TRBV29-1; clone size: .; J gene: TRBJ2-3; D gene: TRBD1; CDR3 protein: CSVEGDRVRRLTGQDTQYF; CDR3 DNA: TGCAGCGTTGAAGGGGACAGGGTTAGGAGACTCACGGGACAAGATACGCAGTATTTT
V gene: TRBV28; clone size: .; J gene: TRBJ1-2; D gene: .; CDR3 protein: CASSQGFYQIYGYTF; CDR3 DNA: TGTGCCAGCAGCCAGGGATTTTATCAAATCTATGGCTACACCTTC
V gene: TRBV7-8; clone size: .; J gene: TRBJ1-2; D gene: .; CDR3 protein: CASSLLTTNYGYTF; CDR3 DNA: TGTGCCAGCAGCTTGTTGACAACTAACTATGGCTACACCTTC
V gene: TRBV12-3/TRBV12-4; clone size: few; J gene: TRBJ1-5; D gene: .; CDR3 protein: CASSLGGGLSQPQHF; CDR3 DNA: TGTGCCAGCAGTTTAGGGGGGGGCTTAAGTCAGCCCCAGCATTTT
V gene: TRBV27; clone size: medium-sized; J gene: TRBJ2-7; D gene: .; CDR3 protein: CASSLGLGPYEQYF; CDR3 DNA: TGTGCCAGCAGTTTAGGGCTGGGCCCCTACGAGCAGTACTTC
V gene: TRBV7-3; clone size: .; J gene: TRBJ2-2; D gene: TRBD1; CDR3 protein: CASSPSIGTALTGELFF; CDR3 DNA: TGTGCCAGCAGCCCTTCTATTGGGACAGCCTTAACCGGGGAGCTGTTTTTT
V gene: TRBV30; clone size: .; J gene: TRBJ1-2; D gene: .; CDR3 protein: CAFPRTVLNYGYTF; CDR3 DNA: TGTGCCTTCCCCCGGACGGTGCTAAACTATGGCTACACCTTC